A selection of T cell receptor beta chains follows, all from one sample in a study of cytotoxic CD8 clonotypes in ibrutinib-treated CLL. Clones were sequenced by immunoSEQ multiplex PCR, and TCRdb holds only the in-frame ones, with some missing. Among 35,000 to 45,000 clones, about 50% were seen once, and the ten largest hold about 20%. This specimen was PBMCs, taken before ibrutinib treatment. The receptors come from a human donor with chronic lymphocytic leukemia. Each CDR3 is given with its conserved first and last residue. The D gene is left open where the match is weak. Clone size appears in some rows only: once, few, many, or a class for an expanded clone.

clone_size j_call d_call v_call cdr3_nt cdr3_aa
NA TRBJ2-5 TRBD2 TRBV28 TGTGCCAGCAGTTTGGGTAGCGGGGTCCAGACCCAGTACTTC CASSLGSGVQTQYF
few TRBJ2-6 NA TRBV7-3 TGTGCCAGCAGCCGGACAGCCTCTGGGGCCAACGTCCTGACTTTC CASSRTASGANVLTF
few TRBJ1-2 NA TRBV28 TGTGCCAGCAGTTTATACCAGGGCTATGGCTACACCTTC CASSLYQGYGYTF
NA TRBJ2-7 NA TRBV7-9 TGTGCCAGCAGCTTAGTAGGATCGGGCTACGAGCAGTACTTC CASSLVGSGYEQYF
NA TRBJ2-7 NA TRBV7-9 TGTGCCAGCAGGAGCTCCTACGAGCAGTACTTC CASRSSYEQYF
NA TRBJ2-1 NA TRBV2 TGTGCCAGCGTGCATCGGTCCTACAATGAGCAGTTCTTC CASVHRSYNEQFF
NA TRBJ2-1 TRBD1 TRBV11-3 TGTGCCAGCAGCTACAGGGGTTTCAATGAGCAGTTCTTC CASSYRGFNEQFF
NA TRBJ2-3 NA TRBV11-3 TGTGCCAGCAGCTTAGGAGTGTCGGCAGAGACATTGTATTTT CASSLGVSAETLYF
once TRBJ2-1 NA TRBV6-5 TGTGCCAGCAGTTACTCGTTATTAGGGCTGAGCAATGAGCAGTTCTTC CASSYSLLGLSNEQFF
NA TRBJ2-1 TRBD1 TRBV2 TGTGCCAGCAGTCCCACAGGGGGCATATGGAATGAGCAGTTCTTC CASSPTGGIWNEQFF
NA TRBJ1-2 NA TRBV27 TGTGCCAGCAGTCCAAGACAGGACCAACTGAACTATGGCTACACCTTC CASSPRQDQLNYGYTF
NA TRBJ1-2 NA TRBV7-2 TGTGCCAGCAGACAAGGAGTAGTGGGGACGGAAACCTTC CASRQGVVGTETF
NA TRBJ1-4 NA TRBV6-1 TGTGCCAGCAGTGCCCACCCCAGGGGCTTGGGTGAAAAACTGTTTTTT CASSAHPRGLGEKLFF
NA TRBJ1-6 NA TRBV27 TGTGCCAGCAGTTTATCGTACAGTTCACCCCTCCACTTT CASSLSYSSPLHF
NA TRBJ2-7 NA TRBV14 TGTGCCAGCAGCCGGACGGGGGAAATCTACGAGCAGTACTTC CASSRTGEIYEQYF
NA TRBJ1-1 TRBD1 TRBV29-1 TGCAGCGCGGGACAGGGTTGGGGGAACACTGAAGCTTTCTTT CSAGQGWGNTEAFF
NA TRBJ1-1 NA TRBV18 TGTGCCAGCTCACCTGGGAGGGTGTTTTTCGGTGAAGCTTTCTTT CASSPGRVFFGEAFF
NA TRBJ1-1 TRBD1 TRBV28 TGTGCCAGTGTGGAGACAGGGCCGCTGAACACTGAAGCTTTCTTT CASVETGPLNTEAFF
few TRBJ1-1 TRBD1 TRBV5-1 TGCGCCAGCAGGCTTTGGGACAGCTGGAACACTGAAGCTTTCTTT CASRLWDSWNTEAFF
NA TRBJ1-2 NA TRBV6-6 TGTGCCAGCAGTTTGCAGGTCAGATCGGATGGCTACACCTTC CASSLQVRSDGYTF
NA TRBJ1-1 NA TRBV7-9 TGTGCCAGCAGCTTAGACGCCGTCTTTACGAACACTGAAGCTTTCTTT CASSLDAVFTNTEAFF
NA TRBJ1-1 TRBD1 TRBV2 TGTGCCAGCAATGAAATGGGGACAGCGAACACTGAAGCTTTCTTT CASNEMGTANTEAFF